The 17 T cell receptor beta chains below were found in one sample sequenced in a study of beta chain features in type 1 diabetes. Points from the study as a whole: Moderately but significantly shorter TCRB CDR3s were found in Type 1 diabetes patients in all four CD4+ subsets.

All of the isolated RNA was reverse transcribed, so expressed TCRB transcripts were sequenced. The method was immunoSEQ multiplex PCR; TCRdb's version includes in-frame clones alone and lacks a portion of them. Of roughly 230,000 clones in the sample, about 11% were seen once. The antigens of these receptors remain unknown. The sample was naive CD4+ T cells from blood. All receptors come from a young man with type 1 diabetes.

The chain recombines TRBV10-1 with TRBJ1-5; a possible D gene is TRBD1 (6 bases). The CDR3 is made up of 12 amino acids. Germline loops: CDR1 WNHNN, CDR2 SYGVQD (reference sequence). Deletions cut 9 bases from V and 6 bases from J, with 12 bases between. CDR3 in amino acids: CARATGCQPQHF. CDR3 sequence (DNA): TGCGCCAGGGCCACAGGGTGTCAGCCCCAGCATTTT.

J is TRBJ1-1 and V is TRBV4-2, with TRBD1 as a possible D gene (6 bases). V was clipped by 2 bases and J by 1 base, with 8 bases between them. Germline V gene lookup returns CDR1 LGHNA and CDR2 YNFKEQ. CDR3 size: 14 residues. CDR3 nucleotide sequence: TGTGCCAGCAGCCAACCGGACAGGAACACTGAAGCTTTCTTT. Translation: CASSQPDRNTEAFF.

The chain carries TRBV28 and TRBJ1-2; no definite D call. The CDR3 runs 11 residues. Germline V gene data show CDR1 as MDHEN and CDR2 as SYDVKM. The V gene lost 6 bases and the J gene lost 8 bases, with 10 bases spanning the gap. The DNA of the CDR3 is TGTGCCAGCAGGAGTGACTCCGGCTACACCTTC. Translation gives CASRSDSGYTF.

This chain connects TRBV7-2 to TRBJ2-3; TRBD2 agrees at 7 bases. This CDR3 comprises 17 residues. Trimming removed 3 bases from V and 2 bases from J; junction bases left unmatched: 11. CDR1 is SGHTA and CDR2 is FQGNSA in the germline V gene. CDR3 coding DNA: TGTGCCAGCAGCTTTAGCGAGGGGAGGGATACCACAGATACGCAGTATTTT. Amino acids: CASSFSEGRDTTDTQYF.

The V gene is TRBV25-1, the J gene TRBJ2-1, with 7 bases identical to TRBD2. CDR1 and CDR2 from the germline V gene are MGHDK and SYGVNS. This CDR3 contains 15 residues. V was clipped by 3 bases and J by 0 bases; unmatched bases: 2. CDR3 sequence (DNA): TGTGCCAGCAGTGACGGCGGGAGCTCCTACAATGAGCAGTTCTTC. Amino acids: CASSDGGSSYNEQFF.

This clone was found a few times. The chain has TRBV6-5 and TRBJ2-7, with TRBD1 as a possible D gene (6 bases). The CDR3 runs to 12 residues. Trimming shortened V by 7 bases and J by 7 bases, and 14 bases separated the two germline ends. Germline loops: CDR1 MNHEY, CDR2 SVGAGI. The DNA of the CDR3 is TGTGCCAGCACTTCACAGGGTCAAGAGCAGTACTTC. It translates to CASTSQGQEQYF.

The gene calls are TRBV9 and TRBJ2-3, with TRBD2 matching 13 bases. V was clipped by 3 bases and J by 0 bases; unmatched bases: 4. Germline V gene data show CDR1 as SGDLS and CDR2 as YYNGEE. There are 17 residues in the CDR3. CDR3 coding DNA: TGTGCCAGCAGCGAGGGACTAGCGGGGACTAGCACAGATACGCAGTATTTT. Translation: CASSEGLAGTSTDTQYF.

This sequence joins TRBV15 and TRBJ1-1, with a possible D match to TRBD1 (6 bases). The V gene lost 2 bases and the J gene lost 5 bases, with 12 bases spanning the gap. Germline V gives CDR1 LNHNV, CDR2 YYDKDF (reference sequence). The length of the CDR3 is 14 residues. CDR3 in amino acids: CATSRYPGDTEAFF. The CDR3 DNA reads as TGTGCCACCAGCAGATATCCAGGGGATACTGAAGCTTTCTTT.

This clone has a handful of counts. The V gene is TRBV18, the J gene TRBJ2-7; D unclear. The V gene lost 3 bases and the J gene lost 2 bases, with 5 bases spanning the gap. The germline gives CDR1 KGHSH, CDR2 LQKENI. The CDR3 consists of 12 residues. The CDR3 is CASSPETYEQYF. CDR3 nucleotide sequence: TGTGCCAGCTCACCCGAGACCTACGAGCAGTACTTC.

The rearrangement joins TRBV9 to TRBJ2-3; D remains ambiguous. V lost 2 bases, J lost 3 bases, and 10 bases lay in between. Germline CDR1 SGDLS, CDR2 YYNGEE. The CDR3 has 14 residues. The CDR3 sequence: CASSVRSRTDTQYF. CDR3 nucleotide sequence: TGTGCCAGCAGCGTTCGGTCGAGGACAGATACGCAGTATTTT.

A few counts support this clone. The chain employs TRBV6-5 and TRBJ2-7; D gene unclear. The CDR3 contains 16 residues. Trimming removed 0 bases at V and 2 bases at J, with 14 bases between. Looked up from germline, CDR1 is MNHEY and CDR2 is SVGAGI. The CDR3, as DNA: TGTGCCAGCAGTTACTCGAGTAGCACCGAGACCTACGAGCAGTACTTC. It specifies CASSYSSSTETYEQYF.

V usage is TRBV7-8 and J usage is TRBJ1-5; 8 bases match TRBD1. V was pared by 5 bases and J by 6 bases, with 6 bases of the junction left unmatched. Germline CDR1 and CDR2: SGHVS and FQNEAQ. The CDR3 runs 14 residues. This chain's CDR3 is CASSRQGLVQPQHF. In nucleotides, the CDR3 is TGTGCCAGCAGCCGACAGGGGCTCGTTCAGCCCCAGCATTTT.

The rearrangement links TRBV5-4 to TRBJ2-2; weak D call: TRBD1 (6 bases). Trimming pared 3 bases from V and 1 base from J, leaving 13 bases between. CDR3 length equals 16 residues. Germline CDR1 and CDR2: SGHNT and YYREEE (reference sequence). This chain's CDR3 is CASSSIPTGNTGELFF. CDR3 in DNA: TGTGCCAGCAGCTCGATCCCGACAGGGAACACCGGGGAGCTGTTTTTT.

This chain connects TRBV7-8 to TRBJ1-2; possible D gene TRBD1, 6 bases. Per germline, CDR1 SGHVS and CDR2 FQNEAQ. This CDR3 has 13 residues. V was cut by 7 bases and J by 3 bases, with 12 bases left in between. Here the CDR3 DNA reads TGTGCCAGCACCCCGGGGGGCCACTATGGCTACACCTTC. Amino acid sequence: CASTPGGHYGYTF. Based on the CDR3 plus reference TRBV7-8 and TRBJ1-2, the full variable domain is GAGVSQSPRYKVAKRGQDVALRCDPISGHVSLFWYQQALGQGPEFLTYFQNEAQLDKSGLPSDRFFAERPEGSVSTLKIQRTQQEDSAVYLCASTPGGHYGYTFGSGTRLTVV.

This clone was counted between two and nine times. The chain recombines TRBV18 with TRBJ2-7; possible D gene TRBD1, 6 bases. The CDR3 length is 16 residues. Germline values: CDR1 KGHSH, CDR2 LQKENI. Trimming removed 4 bases from V and 9 bases from J, with 25 bases in between. The CDR3 DNA is TGTGCCAGCTCACGACTGACAGGTTGGAAAAGGGAAGGGCAGTACTTC. Encoded protein: CASSRLTGWKREGQYF.

This chain uses TRBV30 with TRBJ2-1, with 13 bases that match TRBD2. Germline CDR1 GTSNPN, CDR2 SVGIG (reference sequence). The ends lost 4 bases at V and 10 bases at J; junction bases unmatched: 10. The CDR3 extends over 15 amino acids. CDR3 sequence (DNA): TGTGCCTGGAATCCCACTAGCGGGGGGGCAATAGAGCAGTTCTTC. It is translated as CAWNPTSGGAIEQFF.

This clone was observed a handful of times. The chain joins TRBV30 to TRBJ2-1; no clear D gene. CDR1 is GTSNPN, CDR2 SVGIG, per germline (reference sequence). The CDR3 is 13 amino acids. The V and J ends lost 0 bases and 4 bases respectively, with 7 bases between them. CDR3 amino acids: CAWSVLEYNEQFF. The CDR3 bases are TGTGCCTGGAGTGTACTTGAGTACAATGAGCAGTTCTTC.